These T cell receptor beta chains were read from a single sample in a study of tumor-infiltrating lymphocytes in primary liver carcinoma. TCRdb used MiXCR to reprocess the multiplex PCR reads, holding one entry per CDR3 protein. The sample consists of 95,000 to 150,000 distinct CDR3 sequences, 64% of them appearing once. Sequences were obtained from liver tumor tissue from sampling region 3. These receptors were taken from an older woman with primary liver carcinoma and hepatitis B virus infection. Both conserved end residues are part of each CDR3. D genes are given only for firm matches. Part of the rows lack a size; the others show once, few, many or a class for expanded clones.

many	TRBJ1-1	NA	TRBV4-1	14	TGCGCCAGCAGCCAAGATTATAGGGATCCGGGGGCTTTCTTT	CASSQDYRDPGAFF
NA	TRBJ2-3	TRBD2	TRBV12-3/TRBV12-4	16	TGTGCCAGTAGTGACGTAGGACCTGGGAGGGCCCATACGCAGTATTTT	CASSDVGPGRAHTQYF
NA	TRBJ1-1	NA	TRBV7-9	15	TGTGCCAGCAGCTTATTTGCTGCTGGGAACACTGAAGCTTTCTTT	CASSLFAAGNTEAFF
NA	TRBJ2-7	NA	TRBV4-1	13	TGCGCCAGCAGCCAAGCTTCAGGCGACAAGCAGTACTTC	CASSQASGDKQYF
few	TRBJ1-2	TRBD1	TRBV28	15	TGTGCCAGCACCCTTTTACAGGGGTCTGGCTATGGCTACACCTTC	CASTLLQGSGYGYTF
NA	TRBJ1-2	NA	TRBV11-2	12	TGTGCCAGCATCTATCGGGCCTATGGCTACACCTTC	CASIYRAYGYTF
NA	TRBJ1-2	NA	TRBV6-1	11	TGTGCCACTAAGCACATTTATGGCTACACCTTC	CATKHIYGYTF
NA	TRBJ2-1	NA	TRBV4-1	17	TGCGCCAGCAGCCAGGATAGCGTTAGCGGCCTCCTCGCTGAGCAGTTCTTC	CASSQDSVSGLLAEQFF
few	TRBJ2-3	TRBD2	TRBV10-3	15	TGTGCCATCAGTGATACTAGCGGGAGCACAGATACGCAGTATTTT	CAISDTSGSTDTQYF
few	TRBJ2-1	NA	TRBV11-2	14	TGTGCCAGCAACTTACGGGGTACAGGGAATGAGCAGTTCTTC	CASNLRGTGNEQFF
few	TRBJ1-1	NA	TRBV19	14	TGTGCCAGTAGTAACACATATGGAGGCGCTGAAGCTTTCTTT	CASSNTYGGAEAFF
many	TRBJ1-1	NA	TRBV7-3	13	TGTGCCAGCAGCTTAACTGGGGGGGGAGAAGCTTTCTTT	CASSLTGGGEAFF
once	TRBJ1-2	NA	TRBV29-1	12	TGCAGCGTCTGCGGGGGTATCTATGGCTACACCTTC	CSVCGGIYGYTF
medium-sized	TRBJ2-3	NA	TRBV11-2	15	TGTGCCAGCAGCTCCCAGGGCTTTAGCACAGATACGCAGTATTTT	CASSSQGFSTDTQYF
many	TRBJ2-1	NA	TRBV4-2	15	TGTGCCAGCAGCCAAGGAGGGAGTCTGCTTGGTGAGCAGTTCTTC	CASSQGGSLLGEQFF
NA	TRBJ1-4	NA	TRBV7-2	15	TGTGCCAGCAGCTTAGGGTCAGGGGAAAATGAAAAACTGTTTTTT	CASSLGSGENEKLFF
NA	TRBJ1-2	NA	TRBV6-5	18	TGTGCCAGCAGTTCCCCATGGAGACGGACCTCAGCTAACTATGGCTACACCTTC	CASSSPWRRTSANYGYTF
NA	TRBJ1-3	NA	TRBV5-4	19	TGTGCTAGCAGCAGGCGGGACGGGGGTCCTATCCTCTCTGGAAACACCATATATTTT	CASSRRDGGPILSGNTIYF
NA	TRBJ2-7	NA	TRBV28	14	TGTGCCACCGGGCGGGACTGGAGCCCCTACGAGCAGTATTTC	CATGRDWSPYEQYF
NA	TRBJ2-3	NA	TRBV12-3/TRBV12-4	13	TGTGCCAGCAGTCAACCTCCGTTAGGTACGCAGTATTTT	CASSQPPLGTQYF
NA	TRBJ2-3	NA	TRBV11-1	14	TGCGCCAGCGGCTTAAGGCAACGTGCGGAAGAGTCTCACTTT	CASGLRQRAEESHF
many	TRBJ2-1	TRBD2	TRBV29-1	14	TGCAGCGTCGTCGGGGGTAGCGGGGTGAATGAGCAGTTCTTC	CSVVGGSGVNEQFF
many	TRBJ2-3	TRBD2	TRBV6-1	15	TGTGCCAGCAGTGCGGCAGCGGGAGAGGGAGATACGCAGTATTTT	CASSAAAGEGDTQYF
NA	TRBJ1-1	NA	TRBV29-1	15	TGCAGCGGTAGTATGGGCGGCGGGCTGAACACTGAAGCTCTCTTT	CSGSMGGGLNTEALF
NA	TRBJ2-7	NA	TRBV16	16	TGTGCCAGCAGCCAAGTCAGGGGCGGCCTACCTTACGAGCAGTACTTC	CASSQVRGGLPYEQYF
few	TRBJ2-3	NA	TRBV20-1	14	TGCAGTGCTAGAGGGCTAGGGGGCACAGATACGCAGTATTTT	CSARGLGGTDTQYF
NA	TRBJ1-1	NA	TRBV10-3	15	TGTGTCATCAGTGCTCGGGACAACAGGAACACTGAAGCTTTCTTT	CVISARDNRNTEAFF
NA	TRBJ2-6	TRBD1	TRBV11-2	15	TGTGGCAGCACCTTGACAGGGGATGGGGCCAACATCCCGACTTTC	CGSTLTGDGANIPTF
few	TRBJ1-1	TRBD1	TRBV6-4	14	TGTGCCAGCAGTGACACGGACAGGGCTACTGAAGCTTTCTTT	CASSDTDRATEAFF
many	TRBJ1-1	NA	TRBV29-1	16	TGCAGCGTTGACGAAAGGGGTCGTGGCAAGAACACTGAAGCTTTCTTT	CSVDERGRGKNTEAFF
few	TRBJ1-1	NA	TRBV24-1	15	TGTGCCACCAGCGATTCGAGGGGACGGGGCACTGAAGCTTTCTTT	CATSDSRGRGTEAFF
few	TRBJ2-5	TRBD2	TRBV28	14	TGTGCCAGCAGAATTAGCGGGCCTCAAGAGACCCAGTACTTC	CASRISGPQETQYF
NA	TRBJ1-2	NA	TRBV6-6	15	TGTGCCAGCACCACGGGGCAGGGGTCCGGCCATGGCTACACCTTC	CASTTGQGSGHGYTF